The clone carrying this T cell receptor beta chain was seen a few times. The data were taken from a study of beta chain features in type 1 diabetes. The wider study: Across all samples, about 100 million sorted cells were examined.

Sequencing targeted expressed TCRB transcripts, as all isolated RNA had been reverse transcribed. Libraries were prepared by immunoSEQ multiplex PCR; TCRdb keeps only in-frame clonotypes and omits some of them. Of some 150,000 clones listed, 11% are singletons. CD45RO/CCR7/CD25/CD127/CD95/CD27 staining was used to isolate CD4+ naive, central memory, regulatory and stem cell-like memory cells by sorting. The germline gives CDR1 SGHTA, CDR2 FQGNSA. The CDR3 is 14 residues long. The germline V and J ends were trimmed by 0 bases and 7 bases, with 13 bases remaining between them. Material: central memory CD4+ T cells from blood. The V call is TRBV7-2, the J call TRBJ2-7; a possible D gene is TRBD2 (5 bases). The sequence derives from a man aged 18 to 30 in good health. CDR3 residues: CASSLARGRAEQYF. The CDR3 DNA follows: TGTGCCAGCAGCTTAGCGCGAGGGCGGGCGGAGCAGTACTTC.